The sample holds a few counts of the clone carrying this T cell receptor beta chain. The CDR3 covers 16 residues. The V and J ends lost 7 bases and 1 base respectively, with 14 bases between them. Germline V gene lookup returns CDR1 LNHDA and CDR2 SQIVND (reference sequence). A single record per CDR3 protein comes from TCRdb applying MiXCR to the 5' RACE reads. The data contain 40,000 to 55,000 distinct CDR3 sequences, about 13% of them seen just once; the ten biggest clones take up 55% to 70%. This sample stems from a study of spatial heterogeneity in lung cancer. The time point was: sample taken at primary tumor resection. Whole RNA from tumor, nontumor lung or frozen PBMC was sequenced unsorted.

This chain links TRBV19 with TRBJ2-6; D unclear. The starting material was PBMCs, obtained at surgery. The clonotype originates from a male donor with early-stage non-small cell lung cancer. The CDR3 coding sequence is TGTGCCAGTATCCGAGCCCCGGGTTCTGGGGCCAACGTCCTGACTTTC. Its protein product is CASIRAPGSGANVLTF.